What follows are 27 T cell receptor beta chains derived from one specimen sequenced in a study of radiotherapy plus CTLA-4 blockade in lung cancer. TCRdb keeps only in-frame clones here, not all; method: immunoSEQ multiplex PCR. The sample includes around 30,000 clones, 65% to 75% of them seen just once. Sequences were derived from peripheral blood, sampled from a patient treated with radiotherapy plus ipilimumab. The receptors originated from a human donor with non-small cell lung cancer who had stable disease on radiotherapy plus ipilimumab.

Written as DNA, the CDR3 is TGCGCCAGCATTGGATCCGGGACTCTACGGGGAGATACGCAGTATTTT. Translation: CASIGSGTLRGDTQYF. This chain links TRBV10-2 with TRBJ2-3; the D gene is possibly TRBD2 (6 bases). Trimming left V 7 bases short and J 5 bases short, with 22 bases between. There are 16 residues in the CDR3. Germline V lookup: CDR1 WSHSY, CDR2 SAAADI.

The J gene is TRBJ2-1, the V gene TRBV6-4; no clear D. Per germline, CDR1 MRHNA and CDR2 SNTAGT. The CDR3 consists of 17 residues. Trimming took 0 bases from V and 2 from J, leaving 14 bases between them. This chain's CDR3 is CASSDSIGGTPYNEQFF. The CDR3 DNA reads as TGTGCCAGCAGTGACTCGATAGGCGGAACACCCTACAATGAGCAGTTCTTC.

This clone was found a few times. This rearrangement joins TRBV5-4 to TRBJ2-7, with 12 bases that match TRBD1. V lost 1 base and J lost 5; bases outside the gene matches: 1. The CDR3 has 14 amino acids. Germline lookup yields CDR1 SGHNT and CDR2 YYREEE (reference sequence). CDR3 amino acids: CASSLWDRGHEQYF. The CDR3 bases are TGTGCCAGCAGCTTGTGGGACAGGGGGCACGAGCAGTACTTC.

The CDR3 DNA reads as TGTGCCAGCAGCTCAATGGTGATAGCGGGAGGGTTCGACAATGAGCAGTTCTTC. Translating it yields CASSSMVIAGGFDNEQFF. The V gene is TRBV5-8, the J gene TRBJ2-1; 11 bases are a match to TRBD2. The CDR3 is made up of 18 amino acids. Germline CDR1 and CDR2: SGHTS and YDEGEE. V lost 3 bases to trimming and J lost 5 bases; unmatched junction nucleotides: 13. Supplemented by reference TRBV5-8 and TRBJ2-1, the full variable domain reads EAGVTQSPTHLIKTRGQQATLRCSPISGHTSVYWYQQALGLGLQFLLWYDEGEERNRGNFPPRFSGRQFPNYSSELNVNALELEDSALYLCASSSMVIAGGFDNEQFFGPGTRLTVL.

V gene TRBV7-2 combines with J gene TRBJ2-3; no definite D call. Germline CDR1 reads SGHTA; CDR2 reads FQGNSA. The CDR3 is made up of 12 amino acids. V gave up 7 bases and J gave up 1 base, with 6 bases separating them. The CDR3 DNA is TGTGCCAGCACCCCTCGCACAGATACGCAGTATTTT. This sequence encodes CASTPRTDTQYF.

This chain connects TRBV6-6 to TRBJ1-4, with 7 bases matching TRBD1. J was trimmed by 5 bases and V by 8 bases; bases with no gene match: 8. Germline CDR1 and CDR2: MNHNY and SVGAGI (reference sequence). The CDR3 covers 14 residues. This chain's CDR3 is CASLKGTENEKLFF. The CDR3 bases are TGTGCCAGCCTCAAAGGGACAGAGAATGAAAAACTGTTTTTT.

The V and J genes are TRBV19 and TRBJ2-7, with 11 bases fitting TRBD1. Germline CDR1 reads LNHDA; CDR2 reads SQIVND (reference sequence). The CDR3 totals 17 residues. The V and J ends lost 6 bases and 2 bases, in that order; junction bases with no gene match: 12. The CDR3 sequence is CASRRGVPGQGAYEQYF. CDR3 coding DNA: TGTGCCAGTAGGCGCGGAGTACCGGGACAGGGGGCCTACGAGCAGTACTTC.

The chain has TRBV5-8 and TRBJ1-2; no reliable D call. The length of the CDR3 is 18 residues. The V gene's germline CDR1 is SGHTS and CDR2 YDEGEE. V lost 4 bases, J lost 8 bases, and 30 bases lay in between. The CDR3 DNA sequence: TGTGCCAGCAGCCCGCGATTGGCCCAGTTGTTTATCCGAAGAGGCTACACCTTC. Residues: CASSPRLAQLFIRRGYTF. Full variable domain (rest looked up from reference TRBV5-8 and TRBJ1-2): EAGVTQSPTHLIKTRGQQATLRCSPISGHTSVYWYQQALGLGLQFLLWYDEGEERNRGNFPPRFSGRQFPNYSSELNVNALELEDSALYLCASSPRLAQLFIRRGYTFGSGTRLTVV.

The V gene is TRBV18, the J gene TRBJ2-5; D is unresolved. V was pared by 6 bases and J by 2 bases, with 10 bases between. The CDR3 is 13 amino acids. Per the germline V gene, CDR1 is KGHSH and CDR2 is LQKENI. In DNA form, the CDR3 reads TGTGCCAGCTCCCCTATGCAACAAGAGACCCAGTACTTC. It is translated as CASSPMQQETQYF. Full variable domain (missing parts from reference TRBV18 and TRBJ2-5): NAGVMQNPRHLVRRRGQEARLRCSPMKGHSHVYWYRQLPEEGLKFMVYLQKENIIDESGMPKERFSAEFPKEGPSILRIQQVVRGDSAAYFCASSPMQQETQYFGPGTRLLVL.

The chain carries TRBV4-2 and TRBJ1-3; D call uncertain. The CDR3 extends over 15 amino acids. V was clipped by 0 bases and J by 0 bases, with 6 bases between them. In germline, CDR1 is LGHNA, CDR2 YNFKEQ. The CDR3 sequence: CASSQDWSSGNTIYF. Here the CDR3 DNA reads TGTGCCAGCAGCCAAGACTGGAGCTCTGGAAACACCATATATTTT.

The rearrangement links TRBV2 to TRBJ2-7, with D perhaps matching TRBD1 (5 bases). V lost 7 bases and J lost 7, with 17 bases in between. This CDR3 contains 13 residues. Germline lookup yields CDR1 SNHLY and CDR2 FYNNEI. The CDR3 protein is CASTLAGSTEQYF. The DNA of the CDR3 is TGTGCCAGCACCCTGGCAGGGTCCACGGAGCAGTACTTC.

This clone was counted a single time. The V and J genes are TRBV4-3 and TRBJ2-3; TRBD2 matches 9 bases. The CDR3 covers 20 residues. Germline loops: CDR1 LGHNA, CDR2 YSLEER. The trim removed 4 bases at V and 5 bases at J, leaving 22 bases unmatched. CDR3 loop: CASSRARAGGGQIGRDTQYF. CDR3 in DNA: TGCGCCAGCAGCCGCGCAAGAGCGGGAGGTGGCCAAATAGGGAGAGATACGCAGTATTTT.

V is TRBV10-3 and J is TRBJ2-7; D gene ambiguous. V lost 6 bases and J 7 bases, leaving 16 bases between the germline ends. Germline V gene lookup returns CDR1 ENHRY and CDR2 SYGVKD. This CDR3 is built from 13 residues. The CDR3 reads CAIRGPGDGEQYF. For the CDR3, the DNA is TGTGCCATCAGGGGCCCCGGTGATGGGGAGCAGTACTTC.

V gene TRBV11-3 combines with J gene TRBJ2-1; 14 bases agree with TRBD2. Losses at the gene ends were 4 bases for V and 10 bases for J; bases not matched to a gene: 9. The length of the CDR3 is 16 residues. Germline lookup yields CDR1 SGHNT and CDR2 YENEEA. CDR3: CASSSPGLAGGVEQFF. The CDR3 DNA follows: TGTGCCAGCAGCTCTCCTGGACTAGCGGGAGGCGTAGAGCAGTTCTTC.

The V gene is TRBV10-3, the J gene TRBJ2-1, with D perhaps TRBD2 (5 bases). The germline V gene encodes CDR1 ENHRY and CDR2 SYGVKD. The ends were cut back, 3 bases at V and 5 bases at J, with 8 bases in the middle. The CDR3 runs to 13 residues. In DNA, the CDR3 is TGTGCCATCAGTGAACTAGGTAACAATGAGCAGTTCTTC. Its translation: CAISELGNNEQFF.

The chain uses TRBV7-2 and TRBJ2-1; TRBD2 matches at 11 bases. The CDR3 totals 18 residues. Looked up from germline, CDR1 is SGHTA and CDR2 is FQGNSA. V trimming: 1 base; J trimming: 4 bases; junction bases outside the gene matches: 9. Here the CDR3 DNA reads TGTGCCAGCAGCTTAGGACTAGCGGGAAGAAGGCTGTACAATGAGCAGTTCTTC. Protein product: CASSLGLAGRRLYNEQFF.

The chain combines TRBV9 with TRBJ2-2; 12 bases are a match to TRBD2. Per germline, CDR1 SGDLS and CDR2 YYNGEE. V shed 0 bases and J 7 bases; nucleotides not matched to a gene: 4. The CDR3 runs 16 residues. DNA of the CDR3: TGTGCCAGCAGCGTAGGACTAGCGGGAGCGGGCGGGGAGCTGTTTTTT. It specifies CASSVGLAGAGGELFF.

The chain carries TRBV7-2 and TRBJ2-5, with D possibly TRBD1 on 5 matching bases. Trimming stripped 1 base from V and 5 bases from J, with 14 bases between. The CDR3 consists of 15 residues. The germline V gene has CDR1 SGHTA and CDR2 FQGNSA. The CDR3 sequence is CASSLESGHLETQYF. Written as DNA, the CDR3 is TGTGCCAGCAGCTTAGAGTCAGGGCACCTTGAGACCCAGTACTTC.

This chain joins TRBV6-1 and TRBJ2-5; the D gene is possibly TRBD2 (6 bases). V lost 10 bases and J 2 bases, leaving 20 bases between the germline ends. Germline CDR1 is MNHNS and CDR2 is SASEGT. The length of the CDR3 is 15 residues. The CDR3 DNA is TGTGCCAACTCACCGGGACTCGTGGCTCAAGAGACCCAGTACTTC. Its protein is CANSPGLVAQETQYF.

V gene TRBV18 combines with J gene TRBJ1-3; D is ambiguous. The CDR3 is 14 amino acids. V was pared by 6 bases and J by 6 bases, with 15 bases between. In germline, CDR1 is KGHSH, CDR2 LQKENI. The DNA of the CDR3 is TGTGCCAGCTCCGAAACGGCAGGAGAAAACACCATATATTTT. Its protein is CASSETAGENTIYF.

The rearrangement joins TRBV6-1 to TRBJ2-6; D is tentatively TRBD1 or TRBD2 (5 bases each). The CDR3 is 18 amino acids. Germline V gives CDR1 MNHNS, CDR2 SASEGT. Trimming stripped 1 base from V and 0 bases from J, with 13 bases between. CDR3 bases: TGTGCCAGCAGTGAAGACGGCTGGGGGTACTCTGGGGCCAACGTCCTGACTTTC. Translated, it gives CASSEDGWGYSGANVLTF.

As to this clone: The same CDR3 arises from other DNA sequences in this sample as well. The DNA of the CDR3 is TGCGCCAGCAGCTTGGAGTGGGCGGGTAAAGCTTTCTTT. Protein: CASSLEWAGKAFF. The V call is TRBV5-1, the J call TRBJ1-1; D call uncertain. The CDR3 loop spans 13 amino acids. The V gene's germline CDR1 is SGHRS and CDR2 YFSETQ. V was pared by 0 bases and J by 9 bases, with 12 bases between.

The CDR3 here is CASSLFRTGPSEQYF. The CDR3 DNA follows: TGTGCCAGCAGCTTGTTTCGGACAGGGCCAAGCGAGCAGTACTTC. V and J are TRBV5-6 and TRBJ2-7; 8 positions match TRBD1. The germline V gene encodes CDR1 SGHDT and CDR2 YYEEEE. After removal of 1 base from V and 6 bases from J, the junction contained 9 bases not matched to a gene. The CDR3 is made up of 15 amino acids.

This chain links TRBV28 with TRBJ2-7; perhaps TRBD2 as D (6 bases). Germline V lookup: CDR1 MDHEN, CDR2 SYDVKM. Trimming removed 5 bases at V and 5 bases at J, with 19 bases between. The CDR3 length is 15 residues. The CDR3 sequence is CASSPIRGRPHEQYF. The CDR3 nucleotides are TGTGCCAGCAGTCCAATTCGGGGGAGGCCCCACGAGCAGTACTTC. The variable domain in full, with the rest retrieved from reference TRBV28 and TRBJ2-7, is DVKVTQSSRYLVKRTGEKVFLECVQDMDHENMFWYRQDPGLGLRLIYFSYDVKMKEKGDIPEGYSVSREKKERFSLILESASTNQTSMYLCASSPIRGRPHEQYFGPGTRLTVT.

This chain uses TRBV5-1 with TRBJ2-7, with 8 bases lining up with TRBD1. With V trimmed by 3 bases and J by 2 bases, 13 bases remained unmatched. CDR3 length equals 17 residues. Germline V lookup: CDR1 SGHRS, CDR2 YFSETQ. The CDR3 DNA reads TGCGCCAGCAGCTCGGCCGATGGCGGGGACAGGACCTACGAGCAGTACTTC. Protein sequence: CASSSADGGDRTYEQYF.

This clone showed up just a few times. The rearrangement links TRBV9 to TRBJ1-1; the D is unclear. Germline CDR1 and CDR2: SGDLS and YYNGEE. V lost 2 bases to trimming and J lost 1 base, with 12 bases between them. CDR3 length: 15 amino acids. The chain's CDR3 is CASSVGGQPNTEAFF. The CDR3 region has the DNA TGTGCCAGCAGCGTGGGCGGGCAACCGAACACTGAAGCTTTCTTT. Together with reference TRBV9 and TRBJ1-1, the CDR3 gives the full variable domain: DSGVTQTPKHLITATGQRVTLRCSPRSGDLSVYWYQQSLDQGLQFLIQYYNGEERAKGNILERFSAQQFPDLHSELNLSSLELGDSALYFCASSVGGQPNTEAFFGQGTRLTVV.

V is TRBV5-5 and J is TRBJ2-7; TRBD1 matches 7 bases. Trimming took 0 bases from V and 12 from J; bases not matched to a gene: 15. Looked up from germline, CDR1 is SGHKS and CDR2 is YYEKEE (reference sequence). This CDR3 has 15 amino acids. The CDR3 region has the DNA TGTGCCAGCAGCTTGGCCATGGGGCAGGGGGTGAGATGGTACTTC. Encoded protein: CASSLAMGQGVRWYF. Together with reference TRBV5-5 and TRBJ2-7, the CDR3 gives the full variable domain: DAGVTQSPTHLIKTRGQQVTLRCSPISGHKSVSWYQQVLGQGPQFIFQYYEKEERGRGNFPDRFSARQFPNYSSELNVNALLLGDSALYLCASSLAMGQGVRWYFGPGTRLTVT.